This entry features one T cell receptor (beta chain) sequence. The authors' processing: Using reference gene primer amplification, nucleated cell counts were estimated. The protocol was immunoSEQ multiplex PCR, while the TCRdb copy is restricted to in-frame clones and leaves out a portion. The D gene and trimming were derived from the DNA, and the V and J assignments and clone size from that table. The table shows 200,000 to 250,000 clones, with around nine tenths occurring only once. The V gene's germline CDR1 is MNHEY and CDR2 SVGEGT. The CDR3 has 15 amino acids. J lost 0 bases, V lost 4 bases, and 3 bases had no gene match. The data were obtained in a study of blood T cell repertoires in COVID-19. Participants were aged roughly 18 to 90 years, lived in around 25 US areas, and enrolled virtually. Exposed participants encountered a COVID-19 case during the 2 weeks preceding study entry.

This receptor was identified in a woman aged 25 to 39 who had been exposed to COVID-19. This chain connects TRBV6-2 or TRBV6-3 to TRBJ2-7, with 10 positions matching TRBD2. Specimen: PBMCs or T cells enriched from blood (not recorded which). The CDR3 bases are TGTGCCAGCAGTTCCCGGACTAGCGGCTCCTACGAGCAGTACTTC. Protein sequence: CASSSRTSGSYEQYF.